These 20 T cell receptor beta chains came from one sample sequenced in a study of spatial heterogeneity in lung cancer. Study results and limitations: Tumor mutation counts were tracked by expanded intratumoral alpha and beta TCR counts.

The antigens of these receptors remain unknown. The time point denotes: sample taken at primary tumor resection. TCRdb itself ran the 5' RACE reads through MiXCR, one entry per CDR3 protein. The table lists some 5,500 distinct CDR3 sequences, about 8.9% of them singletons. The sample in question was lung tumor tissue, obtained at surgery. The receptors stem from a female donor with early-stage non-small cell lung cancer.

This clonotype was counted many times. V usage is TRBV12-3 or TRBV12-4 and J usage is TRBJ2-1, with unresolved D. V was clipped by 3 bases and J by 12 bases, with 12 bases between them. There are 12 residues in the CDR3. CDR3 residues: CASSLAASGQFF. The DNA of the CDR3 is TGTGCCAGCAGTTTGGCAGCCTCGGGGCAGTTCTTC.

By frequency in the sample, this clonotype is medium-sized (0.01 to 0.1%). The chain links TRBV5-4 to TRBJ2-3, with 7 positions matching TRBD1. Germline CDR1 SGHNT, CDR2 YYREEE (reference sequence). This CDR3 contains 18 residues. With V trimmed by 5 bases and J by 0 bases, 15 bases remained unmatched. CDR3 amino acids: CASSRTGLSFTSTDTQYF. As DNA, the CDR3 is TGTGCCAGCAGTCGGACAGGACTTTCCTTTACTAGCACAGATACGCAGTATTTT.

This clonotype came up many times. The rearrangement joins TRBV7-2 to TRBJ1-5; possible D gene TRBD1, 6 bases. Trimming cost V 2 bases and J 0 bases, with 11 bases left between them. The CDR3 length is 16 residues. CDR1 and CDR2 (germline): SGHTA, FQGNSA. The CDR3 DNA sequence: TGTGCCAGCAGCTTACTTCCCAGGGGTAGCAATCAGCCCCAGCATTTT. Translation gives CASSLLPRGSNQPQHF. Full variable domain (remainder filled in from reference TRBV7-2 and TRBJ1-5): GAGVSQSPSNKVTEKGKDVELRCDPISGHTALYWYRQSLGQGLEFLIYFQGNSAPDKSGLPSDRFSAERTGGSVSTLTIQRTQQEDSAVYLCASSLLPRGSNQPQHFGDGTRLSIL.

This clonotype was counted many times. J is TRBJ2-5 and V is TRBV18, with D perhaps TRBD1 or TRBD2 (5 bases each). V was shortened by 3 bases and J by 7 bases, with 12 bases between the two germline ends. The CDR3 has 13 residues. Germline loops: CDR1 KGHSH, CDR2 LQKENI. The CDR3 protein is CASSPGDPVTQYF. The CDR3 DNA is TGTGCCAGCTCACCCGGGGACCCGGTGACCCAGTACTTC.

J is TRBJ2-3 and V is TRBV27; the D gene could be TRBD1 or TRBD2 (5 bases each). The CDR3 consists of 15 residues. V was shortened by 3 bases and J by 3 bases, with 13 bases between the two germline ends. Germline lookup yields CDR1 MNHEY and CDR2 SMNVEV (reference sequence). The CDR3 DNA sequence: TGTGCCAGCAGTTTTTTCCAGGGACCAACAGATACGCAGTATTTT. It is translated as CASSFFQGPTDTQYF.

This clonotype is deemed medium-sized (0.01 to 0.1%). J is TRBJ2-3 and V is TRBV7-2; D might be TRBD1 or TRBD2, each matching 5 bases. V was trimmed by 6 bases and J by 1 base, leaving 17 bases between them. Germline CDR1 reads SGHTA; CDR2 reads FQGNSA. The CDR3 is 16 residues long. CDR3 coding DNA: TGTGCCAGCAGTAATGGCATGGGGACGGGCACAGATACGCAGTATTTT. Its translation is CASSNGMGTGTDTQYF.

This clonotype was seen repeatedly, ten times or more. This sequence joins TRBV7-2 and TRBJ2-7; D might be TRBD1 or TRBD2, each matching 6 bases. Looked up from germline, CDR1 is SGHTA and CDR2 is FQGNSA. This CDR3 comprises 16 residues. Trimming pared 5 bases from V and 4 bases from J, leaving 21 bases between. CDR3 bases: TGTGCCAGCAGCCCACTTTCTCGGGGGCACTCTTACGAGCAGTACTTC. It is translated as CASSPLSRGHSYEQYF.

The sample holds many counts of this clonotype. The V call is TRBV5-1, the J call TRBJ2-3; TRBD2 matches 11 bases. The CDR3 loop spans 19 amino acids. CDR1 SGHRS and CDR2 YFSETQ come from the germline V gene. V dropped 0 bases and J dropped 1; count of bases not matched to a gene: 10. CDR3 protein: CASSLEPSSLAGGTDTQYF. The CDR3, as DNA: TGCGCCAGCAGCTTGGAACCCAGCTCACTAGCGGGGGGCACAGATACGCAGTATTTT.

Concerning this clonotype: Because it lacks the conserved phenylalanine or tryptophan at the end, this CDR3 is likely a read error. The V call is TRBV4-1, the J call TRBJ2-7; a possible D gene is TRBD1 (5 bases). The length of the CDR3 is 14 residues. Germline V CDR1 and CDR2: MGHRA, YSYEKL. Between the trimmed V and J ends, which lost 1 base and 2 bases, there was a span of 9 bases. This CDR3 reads CASSQVQAPYEQYY. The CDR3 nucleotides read TGCGCCAGCAGCCAAGTACAGGCCCCCTACGAGCAGTACTAC.

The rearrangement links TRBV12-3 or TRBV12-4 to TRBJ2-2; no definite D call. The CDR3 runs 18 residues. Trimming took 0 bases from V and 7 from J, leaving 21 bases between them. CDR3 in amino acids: CASSLAPPRSGSDGELFF. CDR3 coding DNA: TGTGCCAGCAGTTTAGCCCCACCCCGGAGTGGGTCGGACGGGGAGCTGTTTTTT.

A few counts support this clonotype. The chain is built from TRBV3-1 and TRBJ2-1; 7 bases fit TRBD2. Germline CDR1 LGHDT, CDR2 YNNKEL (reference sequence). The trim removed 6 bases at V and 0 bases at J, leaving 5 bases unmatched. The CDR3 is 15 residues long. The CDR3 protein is CASSLAGLSYNEQFF. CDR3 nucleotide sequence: TGTGCCAGCAGTTTAGCGGGCCTCTCCTACAATGAGCAGTTCTTC.

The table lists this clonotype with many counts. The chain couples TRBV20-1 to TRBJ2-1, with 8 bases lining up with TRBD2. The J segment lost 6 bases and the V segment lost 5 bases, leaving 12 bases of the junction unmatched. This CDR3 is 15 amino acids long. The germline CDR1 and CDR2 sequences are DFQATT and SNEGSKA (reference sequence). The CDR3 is CSAPPLSGGFNEQFF. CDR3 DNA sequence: TGCAGTGCTCCCCCCCTAAGCGGGGGATTCAATGAGCAGTTCTTC.

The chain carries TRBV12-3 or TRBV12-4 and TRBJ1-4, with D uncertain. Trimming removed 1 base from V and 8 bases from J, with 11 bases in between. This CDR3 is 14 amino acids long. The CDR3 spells CASSLGGTREKLFF. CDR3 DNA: TGTGCCAGCAGTTTAGGCGGCACGAGAGAAAAACTGTTTTTT.

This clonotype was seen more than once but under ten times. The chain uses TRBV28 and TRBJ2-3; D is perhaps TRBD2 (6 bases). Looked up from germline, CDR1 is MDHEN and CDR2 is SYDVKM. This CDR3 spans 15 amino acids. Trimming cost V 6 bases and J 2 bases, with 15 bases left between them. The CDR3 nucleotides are TGTGCCAGCAGGGAGGGACTTCTGAACACAGATACGCAGTATTTT. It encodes CASREGLLNTDTQYF.

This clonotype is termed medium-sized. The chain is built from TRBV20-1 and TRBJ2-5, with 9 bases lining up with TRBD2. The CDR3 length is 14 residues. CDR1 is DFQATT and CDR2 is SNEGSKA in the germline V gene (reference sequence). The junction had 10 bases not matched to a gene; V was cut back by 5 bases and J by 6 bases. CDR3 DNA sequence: TGCAGTGCTCCGAGCGGGGGGCCTAAAAAGACCCAGTACTTC. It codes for CSAPSGGPKKTQYF.

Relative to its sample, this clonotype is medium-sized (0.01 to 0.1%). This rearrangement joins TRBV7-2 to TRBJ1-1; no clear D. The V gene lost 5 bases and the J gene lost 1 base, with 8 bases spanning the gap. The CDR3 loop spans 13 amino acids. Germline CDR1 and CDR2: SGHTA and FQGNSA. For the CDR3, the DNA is TGTGCCAGCAGCCGTAGCCGGAACACTGAAGCTTTCTTT. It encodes CASSRSRNTEAFF.

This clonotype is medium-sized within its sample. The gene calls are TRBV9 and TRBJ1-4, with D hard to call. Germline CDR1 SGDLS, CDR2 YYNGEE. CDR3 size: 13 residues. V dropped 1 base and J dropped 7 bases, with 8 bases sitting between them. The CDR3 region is CASSVHPGEKLFF. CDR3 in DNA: TGTGCCAGCAGCGTACATCCCGGTGAAAAACTGTTTTTT.

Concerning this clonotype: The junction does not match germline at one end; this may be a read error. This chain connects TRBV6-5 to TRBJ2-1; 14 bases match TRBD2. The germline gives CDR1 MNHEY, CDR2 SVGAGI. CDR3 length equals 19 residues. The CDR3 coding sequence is TGTGCCAGCAGTTTCGGACTAGCGGGGGGACCCAGCTCCTACAATGGGCAGTTCTTC. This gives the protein CASSFGLAGGPSSYNGQFF.

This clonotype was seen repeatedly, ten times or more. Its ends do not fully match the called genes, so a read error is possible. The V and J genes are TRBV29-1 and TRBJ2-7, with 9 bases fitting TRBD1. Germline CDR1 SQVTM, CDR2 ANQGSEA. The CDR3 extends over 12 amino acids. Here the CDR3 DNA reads TGCAGCGTTACAGGGGGCTCCCACGAGCAGTACTTC. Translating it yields CSVTGGSHEQYF.

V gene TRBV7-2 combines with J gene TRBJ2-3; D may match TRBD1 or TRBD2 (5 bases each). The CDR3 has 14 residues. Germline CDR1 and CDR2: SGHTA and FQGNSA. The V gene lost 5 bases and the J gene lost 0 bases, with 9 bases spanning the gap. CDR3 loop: CASSRDVSTDTQYF. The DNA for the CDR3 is TGTGCCAGCAGCCGGGACGTTAGCACAGATACGCAGTATTTT.